This note documents a single T cell receptor beta chain sequence. The authors' processing: Reference gene primer amplification yielded estimated nucleated cell counts. Sequenced by immunoSEQ multiplex PCR; TCRdb stores in-frame clones only, minus some. V and J calls and clone size are as listed in that table; D and trimming were resolved from the DNA. There are around 220,000 clones in the sample; around nine tenths occur only once, and around 2.2% lies in the top ten. From germline, CDR1 is SGHNT and CDR2 YENEEA. CDR3 length: 12 amino acids. Unmatched junction bases numbered 3, after V lost 5 bases and J lost 6 bases. The data stem from a study of blood T cell repertoires in COVID-19. Whole-study context: Acute-phase and convalescent COVID-19 samples originated in the United States, Italy and Spain. T cells, B-cell-depleted T cells, or PBMCs supplied cDNA or gDNA.

Sample: peripheral blood. This TCR derives from a middle-aged woman who had recovered from COVID-19. This chain uses TRBV11-3 with TRBJ2-7, with TRBD1 matching over 8 bases. In DNA, the CDR3 is TGTGCCAGCAGCAAGACAGGGGTCGAGCAGTACTTC. This sequence encodes CASSKTGVEQYF.